These T cell receptor beta chains were read from a single sample in a study of shared clonotypes between healthy human individuals. TCRdb keeps only in-frame clones here, not all; method: immunoSEQ multiplex PCR. The sample includes approximately 2,200,000 clones, approximately 94% seen only once; the top ten take more than 1.5%. Sequencing was performed on naive CD8+ T cells from PBMCs. The receptors were sampled from a man aged 18 to 35 in good health. Some clones in this sample may be carry-over from other donors' samples. The CDR3 runs from the conserved cysteine through the conserved F or W. D genes are given only for firm matches. Size tells how often a clone was seen (once, few, many) or the class of an expanded clone, and some rows leave it out.

v_call	d_call	clone_size	j_call	cdr3_aa	cdr3_nt
TRBV7-6	NA	NA	TRBJ2-7	CASSLSAGDPAEQYF	TGTGCCAGCAGCTTATCAGCAGGGGATCCGGCCGAGCAGTACTTC
TRBV7-6	TRBD2	NA	TRBJ2-2	CASSLATSGGGELFF	TGTGCCAGCAGCTTAGCGACTAGCGGAGGCGGGGAGCTGTTTTTT
TRBV4-3	TRBD1	once	TRBJ2-7	CASSQDRGTGAYEQYF	TGCGCCAGCAGCCAAGATAGAGGGACAGGGGCCTACGAGCAGTACTTC
TRBV7-9	NA	once	TRBJ2-7	CASRFGDEQYF	TGTGCCAGCAGATTCGGCGACGAGCAGTACTTC
TRBV29-1	NA	NA	TRBJ2-1	CSVSYNEQFF	TGCAGCGTGTCCTACAATGAGCAGTTCTTC
TRBV28	NA	NA	TRBJ1-5	CASSLEGRNQPQHF	TGTGCCAGCAGTTTAGAGGGACGCAATCAGCCCCAGCATTTT
TRBV5-1	TRBD2	NA	TRBJ2-7	CASSFGLAVTNYEQYF	TGCGCCAGCAGCTTCGGACTAGCGGTAACTAACTACGAGCAGTACTTC
TRBV28	TRBD1	NA	TRBJ2-3	CASSRTGVSTDTQYF	TGTGCCAGCAGTAGGACAGGGGTTAGCACAGATACGCAGTATTTT
TRBV9	NA	NA	TRBJ2-1	CASSVPGDNEQFF	TGTGCCAGCAGCGTACCCGGAGACAATGAGCAGTTCTTC
TRBV9	TRBD2	NA	TRBJ2-1	CASSGDYYNEQFF	TGTGCCAGCAGCGGGGACTACTACAATGAGCAGTTCTTC
TRBV7-9	NA	NA	TRBJ2-2	CASSLEGRKPNTGELFF	TGTGCCAGCAGCTTAGAGGGACGAAAGCCGAACACCGGGGAGCTGTTTTTT
TRBV9	NA	NA	TRBJ2-7	CASSGDGSYEQYF	TGTGCCAGCAGCGGGGACGGGAGCTACGAGCAGTACTTC
TRBV11-2	TRBD2	NA	TRBJ2-3	CASSGPGLAGNTQYF	TGTGCCAGCAGCGGGCCGGGACTAGCGGGAAATACGCAGTATTTT
TRBV7-9	NA	few	TRBJ1-2	CASSLGGEYGYTF	TGTGCCAGCAGCTTAGGTGGCGAATATGGCTACACCTTC
TRBV7-3	NA	NA	TRBJ2-1	CASSPTGGGRKNEQFF	TGTGCCAGCAGCCCTACGGGGGGCGGGAGAAAGAATGAGCAGTTCTTC
TRBV27	NA	NA	TRBJ2-7	CASTDRIGHYEQYF	TGTGCCAGCACCGACAGGATAGGGCACTACGAGCAGTACTTC
TRBV15	NA	once	TRBJ1-4	CATSRVPGALDEKLFF	TGTGCCACCAGCAGAGTGCCAGGGGCTCTCGATGAAAAACTGTTTTTT
TRBV27	TRBD2	NA	TRBJ2-7	CASSPRLAGGYEQYF	TGTGCCAGCAGTCCTAGACTAGCGGGAGGGTACGAGCAGTACTTC
TRBV5-6	NA	NA	TRBJ2-2	CASSLQAEGYTGELFF	TGTGCCAGCAGCTTGCAGGCTGAGGGGTACACCGGGGAGCTGTTTTTT
TRBV9	NA	NA	TRBJ2-7	CASSPGWGSGYEQYF	TGTGCCAGCAGCCCAGGGTGGGGTAGCGGCTACGAGCAGTACTTC
TRBV7-2	NA	NA	TRBJ1-5	CASSLDWQVRQPQHF	TGTGCCAGCAGCTTAGATTGGCAGGTTCGTCAGCCCCAGCATTTT
TRBV5-4	TRBD1	NA	TRBJ2-7	CASSLAYRGNEQYF	TGTGCCAGCAGCTTGGCTTACAGGGGGAACGAGCAGTACTTC
TRBV11-2	NA	once	TRBJ1-1	CASSPPLGEGGITEAFF	TGTGCCAGCAGCCCCCCATTGGGGGAGGGAGGTATTACTGAAGCTTTCTTT
TRBV18	TRBD2	NA	TRBJ2-7	CASSPRDLAGGSYEQYF	TGTGCCAGCTCACCACGAGATCTAGCGGGAGGTTCCTACGAGCAGTACTTC
TRBV6-5	TRBD1	NA	TRBJ1-6	CASSPQGAYSPLHF	TGTGCCAGCAGTCCACAGGGGGCATATTCACCCCTCCACTTT
TRBV4-3	TRBD1	NA	TRBJ2-7	CASSQVYDRVGEQYF	TGCGCCAGCAGCCAAGTTTACGACAGGGTCGGGGAGCAGTACTTC
TRBV19	TRBD1	NA	TRBJ1-5	CASSIDLSDRAQHF	TGTGCCAGTAGTATAGATCTCAGCGACAGGGCCCAGCATTTT
TRBV28	NA	NA	TRBJ1-3	CASSLSGSSGNTIYF	TGTGCCAGCAGTTTATCAGGCAGCTCTGGAAACACCATATATTTT
TRBV28	NA	NA	TRBJ1-3	CASSIHRGNTIYF	TGTGCCAGCAGTATCCACAGGGGAAACACCATATATTTT
TRBV5-1	NA	NA	TRBJ1-2	CASSWWTEEANYGYTF	TGCGCCAGCAGCTGGTGGACAGAGGAAGCTAACTATGGCTACACCTTC
TRBV5-4	NA	few	TRBJ1-1	CASSLLTGRTEAFF	TGTGCCAGCAGCTTACTAACGGGAAGGACTGAAGCTTTCTTT
TRBV28	NA	few	TRBJ1-2	CASSGRTVYGYTF	TGTGCCAGCAGCGGGAGGACCGTCTATGGCTACACCTTC
TRBV14	NA	NA	TRBJ2-7	CASSPTQLGLNYEQYF	TGTGCCAGCAGCCCGACCCAACTCGGGCTAAACTACGAGCAGTACTTC
TRBV2	TRBD1	NA	TRBJ1-1	CASSLQTGANTEAFF	TGTGCCAGCAGTCTTCAGACAGGGGCGAACACTGAAGCTTTCTTT
TRBV6-1	NA	NA	TRBJ1-1	CASSDYGPEGIEAFF	TGTGCCAGCAGTGATTACGGACCTGAAGGGATTGAAGCTTTCTTT
TRBV28	NA	NA	TRBJ2-5	CASSLAAKETQYF	TGTGCCAGCAGTTTAGCGGCAAAAGAGACCCAGTACTTC
TRBV7-3	TRBD1	NA	TRBJ2-1	CASGTGTGDNEQFF	TGTGCCAGCGGCACCGGGACAGGGGACAATGAGCAGTTCTTC
TRBV7-9	NA	NA	TRBJ2-7	CASSFLESSSYEQYF	TGTGCCAGCAGCTTTTTGGAGTCTAGCTCCTACGAGCAGTACTTC
TRBV27	NA	NA	TRBJ2-1	CASSLSSRVAYNEQFF	TGTGCCAGCAGTTTAAGTAGTAGGGTAGCCTACAATGAGCAGTTCTTC
TRBV27	NA	NA	TRBJ2-1	CASSLWGRGPNEQFF	TGTGCCAGCAGTTTATGGGGGAGGGGGCCGAATGAGCAGTTCTTC
TRBV9	NA	NA	TRBJ1-1	CASSSRAGAEYEAFF	TGTGCCAGCAGCTCCCGGGCGGGGGCTGAGTATGAAGCTTTCTTT
TRBV2	NA	NA	TRBJ1-1	CASSEVRGRDTEAFF	TGTGCCAGCAGTGAGGTGAGGGGGAGGGACACTGAAGCTTTCTTT
TRBV9	NA	once	TRBJ2-7	CASSPPGDYEQYF	TGTGCCAGCAGCCCCCCAGGAGACTACGAGCAGTACTTC
TRBV27	NA	NA	TRBJ2-3	CASSLTADTQYF	TGTGCCAGCAGTTTAACGGCAGATACGCAGTATTTT
TRBV11-2	TRBD2	NA	TRBJ2-3	CASSSGGSGRTDTQYF	TGTGCCAGCAGCTCCGGGGGCAGCGGGAGAACAGATACGCAGTATTTT
TRBV7-9	TRBD1	NA	TRBJ2-2	CASLDRGGTGELFF	TGTGCCAGCTTGGACAGGGGTGGTACCGGGGAGCTGTTTTTT
TRBV27	TRBD1	NA	TRBJ1-5	CASSSTGAFGAQHF	TGTGCCAGCAGTTCAACAGGGGCGTTTGGGGCCCAGCATTTT
TRBV5-6	NA	NA	TRBJ2-7	CASSSPRGSYEQYF	TGTGCCAGCAGCTCCCCTCGGGGCTCCTACGAGCAGTACTTC
TRBV5-5	NA	NA	TRBJ2-1	CASSLEDRYYNEQFF	TGTGCCAGCAGCTTGGAGGACAGATATTACAATGAGCAGTTCTTC
TRBV4-2	TRBD2	NA	TRBJ2-7	CASSHHPGLGVYEQYF	TGTGCCAGCAGCCATCACCCGGGACTAGGGGTCTACGAGCAGTACTTC
TRBV7-3	NA	few	TRBJ1-5	CASSLGGGGNQPQHF	TGTGCCAGCAGCTTAGGAGGCGGGGGCAATCAGCCCCAGCATTTT
TRBV7-3	TRBD1	NA	TRBJ1-2	CASSLGTGEGYTF	TGTGCCAGCAGCCTAGGGACAGGGGAAGGCTACACCTTC
TRBV28	TRBD1	NA	TRBJ1-4	CASSKTGDLDDLFF	TGTGCCAGCAGTAAAACAGGGGACTTAGACGACCTGTTTTTT
TRBV7-2	TRBD1	NA	TRBJ1-1	CASSSPGGQAFF	TGTGCCAGCAGTTCCCCAGGGGGCCAGGCTTTCTTT
TRBV7-9	TRBD1	NA	TRBJ2-1	CASSSTGGNDNEQFF	TGTGCCAGCAGCTCGACAGGGGGCAACGACAATGAGCAGTTCTTC
TRBV7-8	NA	NA	TRBJ2-7	CASSLGGSPAYEQYF	TGTGCCAGCAGCTTAGGGGGATCCCCCGCTTACGAGCAGTACTTC
TRBV19	TRBD1	NA	TRBJ1-3	CASSPYRGAGNTIYF	TGTGCCAGTAGTCCGTACAGGGGAGCTGGAAACACCATATATTTT
TRBV6-5	TRBD2	NA	TRBJ2-2	CASSYSAGVNTGELFF	TGTGCCAGCAGTTACTCGGCGGGAGTAAACACCGGGGAGCTGTTTTTT